This TCR beta chain originates from a study of T cell repertoires in cytomegalovirus infection (dated by TCRdb to 2018 to 2020). For the wider study: Donor HLA type was relevant to the analysis, because carriage of CMV infection together with the matching HLA type was indicated by public TCR beta signatures.

The instrument given in TCRdb is Illumina HiSeq 1500. The public sequencing data were trimmed at Q25 with fastp and processed into clonotypes with MiXCR by TCRdb, which kept only in-frame beta chains. Rows are unified per CDR3 protein, each entry keeping the most common DNA and genes. Within this sample are over 150,000 distinct CDR3 sequences, with about 18% of them counted one time only. Approximately 25% of the sample comes from the top ten. Unmatched junction bases come to 4, with V trimmed by 3 bases and J by 6 bases. Spanning cysteine to phenylalanine, the CDR3 consists of 15 amino acids. Of all the DNA, just the CDR3 is kept, 45 bases in frame from base 1. CDR1 is given as SEHNR and CDR2 as FQNEAQ, both from the germline V gene (reference sequence). This clonotype was counted only a few times. Its specific antigen is unknown. No base quality information exists; no much larger clone differs at one position.

Results and caveats for the whole study, not just this receptor: The ex vivo response was dominated by HLA-C-restricted CMV-specific TCR beta clonotypes, and the single most frequent clonotype in two of eight donors was supplied by these HLA-C-restricted clonotypes. Cumulative frequency of public TCR beta family members discriminated carriers of CMV infection plus the relevant HLA type in this cohort and an independent roughly 330-donor cohort.

The origin of this receptor is a human donor in good health (CMV status not recorded). Some clones in this sample may be carry-over from other donors' samples. This receptor chain uses TRBV7-9 and TRBJ1-6; TRBD1 lines up with 8 middle nucleotides. The sequenced material came from CD8+ T cells from PBMCs. In nucleotide form, the sequence is TGTGCCAGCAGCTTCCGGACAGGGATTAATTCACCCCTCCACTTT. It translates to CASSFRTGINSPLHF. Extended through the reference TRBV7-9 and TRBJ1-6 proteins, this CDR3 yields the full variable domain: DTGVSQNPRHKITKRGQNVTFRCDPISEHNRLYWYRQTLGQGPEFLTYFQNEAQLEKSRLLSDRFSAERPKGSFSTLEIQRTEQGDSAMYLCASSFRTGINSPLHFGNGTRLTVT.